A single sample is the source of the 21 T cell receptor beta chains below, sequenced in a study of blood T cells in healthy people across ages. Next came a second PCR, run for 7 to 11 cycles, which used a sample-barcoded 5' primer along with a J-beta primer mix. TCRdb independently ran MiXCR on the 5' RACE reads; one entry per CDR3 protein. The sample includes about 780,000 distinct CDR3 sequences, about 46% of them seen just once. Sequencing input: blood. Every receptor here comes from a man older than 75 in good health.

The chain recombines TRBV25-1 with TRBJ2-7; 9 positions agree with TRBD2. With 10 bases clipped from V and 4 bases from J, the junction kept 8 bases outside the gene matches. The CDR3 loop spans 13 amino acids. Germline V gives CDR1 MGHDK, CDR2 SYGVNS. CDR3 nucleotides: TGTGCCACCTCAGTGGCGGGAGGGTACGAGCAGTACTTC. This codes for CATSVAGGYEQYF.

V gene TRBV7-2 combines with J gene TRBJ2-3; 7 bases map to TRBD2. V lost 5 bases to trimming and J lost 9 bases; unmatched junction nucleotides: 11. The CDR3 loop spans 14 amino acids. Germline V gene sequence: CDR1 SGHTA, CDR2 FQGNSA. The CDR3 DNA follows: TGTGCCAGCAGCGTCTTAGTAGGGAGGGAGACGCAGTATTTT. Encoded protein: CASSVLVGRETQYF.

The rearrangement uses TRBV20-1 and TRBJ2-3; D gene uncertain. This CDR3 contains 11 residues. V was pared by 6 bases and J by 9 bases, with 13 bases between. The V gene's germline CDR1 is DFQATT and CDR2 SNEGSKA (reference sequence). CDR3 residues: CSARSPTTQYF. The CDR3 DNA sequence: TGCAGTGCCAGGTCCCCCACGACGCAGTATTTT.

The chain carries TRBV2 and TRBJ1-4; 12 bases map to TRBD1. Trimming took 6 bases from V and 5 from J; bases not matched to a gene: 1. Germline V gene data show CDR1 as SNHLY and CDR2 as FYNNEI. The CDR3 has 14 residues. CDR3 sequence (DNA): TGTGCCAGCAGGGGACAGGGGGCGAATGAAAAACTGTTTTTT. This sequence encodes CASRGQGANEKLFF.

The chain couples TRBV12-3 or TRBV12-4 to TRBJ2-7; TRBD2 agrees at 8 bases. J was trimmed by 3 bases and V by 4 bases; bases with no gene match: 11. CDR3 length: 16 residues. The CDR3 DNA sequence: TGTGCCAGCAGTTCCGCCCAACTAGCGGAGCACTACGAGCAGTACTTC. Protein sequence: CASSSAQLAEHYEQYF.

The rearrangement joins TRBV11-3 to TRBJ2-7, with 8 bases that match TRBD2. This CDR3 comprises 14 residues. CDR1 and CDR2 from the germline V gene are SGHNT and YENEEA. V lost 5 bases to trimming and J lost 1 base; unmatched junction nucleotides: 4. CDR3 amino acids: CASSQIAGSYEQYF. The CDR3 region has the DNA TGTGCCAGCAGCCAGATAGCGGGATCCTACGAGCAGTACTTC.

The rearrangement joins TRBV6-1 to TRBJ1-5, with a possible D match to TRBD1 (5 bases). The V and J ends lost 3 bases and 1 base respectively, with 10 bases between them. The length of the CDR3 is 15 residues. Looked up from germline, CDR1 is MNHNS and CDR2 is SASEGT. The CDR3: CASSEGDVSNQPQHF. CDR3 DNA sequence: TGTGCCAGCAGTGAGGGGGACGTAAGCAATCAGCCCCAGCATTTT.

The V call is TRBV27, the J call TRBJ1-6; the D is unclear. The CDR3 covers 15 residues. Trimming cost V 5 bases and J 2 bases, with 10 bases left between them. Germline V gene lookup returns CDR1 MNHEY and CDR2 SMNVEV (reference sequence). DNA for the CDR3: TGTGCCAGCAGTCTTGGGAGGGCCTATAATTCACCCCTCCACTTT. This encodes CASSLGRAYNSPLHF.

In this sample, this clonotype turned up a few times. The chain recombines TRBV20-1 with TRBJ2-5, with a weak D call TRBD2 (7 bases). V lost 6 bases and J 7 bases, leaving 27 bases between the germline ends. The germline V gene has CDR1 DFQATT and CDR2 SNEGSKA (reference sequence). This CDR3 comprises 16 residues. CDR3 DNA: TGCAGTGCCGCCTCTCCCACGGGGGGCGTTCTAGGGACCCAGTACTTC. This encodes CSAASPTGGVLGTQYF.

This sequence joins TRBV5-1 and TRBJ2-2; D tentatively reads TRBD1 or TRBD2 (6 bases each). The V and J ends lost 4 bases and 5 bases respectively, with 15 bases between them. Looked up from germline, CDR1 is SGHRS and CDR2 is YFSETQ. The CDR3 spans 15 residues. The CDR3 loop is CASSPRDTKTGELFF. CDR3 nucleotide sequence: TGCGCCAGCAGCCCGCGGGACACCAAAACCGGGGAGCTGTTTTTT. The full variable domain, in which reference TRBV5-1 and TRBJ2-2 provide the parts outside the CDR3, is KAGVTQTPRYLIKTRGQQVTLSCSPISGHRSVSWYQQTPGQGLQFLFEYFSETQRNKGNFPGRFSGRQFSNSRSEMNVSTLELGDSALYLCASSPRDTKTGELFFGEGSRLTVL.

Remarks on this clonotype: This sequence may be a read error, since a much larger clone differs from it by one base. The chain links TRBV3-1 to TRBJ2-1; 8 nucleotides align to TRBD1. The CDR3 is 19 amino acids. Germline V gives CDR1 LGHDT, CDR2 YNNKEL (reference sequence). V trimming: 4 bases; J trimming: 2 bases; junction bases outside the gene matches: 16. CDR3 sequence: CASSLYLNDRGLAYNEQFF. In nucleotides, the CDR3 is TGTGCCAGCAGCCTCTACCTTAATGACAGGGGATTAGCCTACAATGAGCAGTTCTTC.

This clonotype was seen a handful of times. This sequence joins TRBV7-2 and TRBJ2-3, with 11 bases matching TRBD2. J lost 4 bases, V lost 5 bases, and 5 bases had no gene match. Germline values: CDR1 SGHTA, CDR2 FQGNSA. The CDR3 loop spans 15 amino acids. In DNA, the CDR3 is TGTGCCAGCAGCCCCTTAGCGGGAGGGCCAGATACGCAGTATTTT. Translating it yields CASSPLAGGPDTQYF. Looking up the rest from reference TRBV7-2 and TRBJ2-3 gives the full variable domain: GAGVSQSPSNKVTEKGKDVELRCDPISGHTALYWYRQSLGQGLEFLIYFQGNSAPDKSGLPSDRFSAERTGGSVSTLTIQRTQQEDSAVYLCASSPLAGGPDTQYFGPGTRLTVL.

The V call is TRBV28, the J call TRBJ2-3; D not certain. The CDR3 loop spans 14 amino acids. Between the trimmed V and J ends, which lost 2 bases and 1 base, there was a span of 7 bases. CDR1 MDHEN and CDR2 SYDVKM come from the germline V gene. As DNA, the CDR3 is TGTGCCAGCAGTTTAGTGTGGGGCACAGATACGCAGTATTTT. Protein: CASSLVWGTDTQYF.

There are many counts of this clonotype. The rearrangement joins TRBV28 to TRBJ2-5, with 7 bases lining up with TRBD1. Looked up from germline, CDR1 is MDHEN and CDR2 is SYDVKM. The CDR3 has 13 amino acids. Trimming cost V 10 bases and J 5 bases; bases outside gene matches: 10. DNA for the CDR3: TGTGCCATCACACAGGGGAATTGGGAGACCCAGTACTTC. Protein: CAITQGNWETQYF.

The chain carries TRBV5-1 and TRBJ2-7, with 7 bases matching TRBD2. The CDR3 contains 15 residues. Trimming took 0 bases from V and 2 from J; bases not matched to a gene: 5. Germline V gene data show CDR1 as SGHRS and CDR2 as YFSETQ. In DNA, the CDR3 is TGCGCCAGCAGCTTGGGGGGAGGGACCGCCTACGAGCAGTACTTC. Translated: CASSLGGGTAYEQYF. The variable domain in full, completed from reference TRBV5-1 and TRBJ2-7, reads KAGVTQTPRYLIKTRGQQVTLSCSPISGHRSVSWYQQTPGQGLQFLFEYFSETQRNKGNFPGRFSGRQFSNSRSEMNVSTLELGDSALYLCASSLGGGTAYEQYFGPGTRLTVT.

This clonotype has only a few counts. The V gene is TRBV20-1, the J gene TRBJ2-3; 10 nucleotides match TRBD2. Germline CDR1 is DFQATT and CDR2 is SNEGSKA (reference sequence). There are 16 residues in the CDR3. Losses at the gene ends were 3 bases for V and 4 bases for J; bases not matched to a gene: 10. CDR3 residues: CSASDYIAGGADTQYF. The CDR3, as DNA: TGCAGTGCTAGTGACTATATAGCGGGAGGAGCAGATACGCAGTATTTT.

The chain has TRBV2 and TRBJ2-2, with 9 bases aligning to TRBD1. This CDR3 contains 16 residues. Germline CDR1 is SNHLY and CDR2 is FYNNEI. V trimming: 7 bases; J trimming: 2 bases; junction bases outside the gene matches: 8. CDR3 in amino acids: CASNLMGQGNTGELFF. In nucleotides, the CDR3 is TGTGCCAGCAACCTGATGGGACAGGGTAACACCGGGGAGCTGTTTTTT. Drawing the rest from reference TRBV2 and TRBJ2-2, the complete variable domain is EPEVTQTPSHQVTQMGQEVILRCVPISNHLYFYWYRQILGQKVEFLVSFYNNEISEKSEIFDDQFSVERPDGSNFTLKIRSTKLEDSAMYFCASNLMGQGNTGELFFGEGSRLTVL.

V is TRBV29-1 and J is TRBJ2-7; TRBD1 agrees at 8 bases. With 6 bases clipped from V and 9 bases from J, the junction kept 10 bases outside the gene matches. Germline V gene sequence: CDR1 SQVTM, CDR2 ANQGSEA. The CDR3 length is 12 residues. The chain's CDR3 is CSVDRGTGGQYF. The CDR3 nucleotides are TGCAGCGTCGACAGGGGCACCGGTGGGCAGTACTTC.

CDR3 residues: CASSPSDVQETQYF. CDR3 sequence (DNA): TGCGCCAGCAGCCCCTCGGACGTCCAAGAGACCCAGTACTTC. This chain links TRBV10-1 with TRBJ2-5; no reliable D call. The germline gives CDR1 WNHNN, CDR2 SYGVQD (reference sequence). V lost 6 bases and J 1 base, leaving 12 bases between the germline ends. CDR3 length: 14 amino acids.

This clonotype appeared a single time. CDR3 region: CASRSAGAGANVLTF. The CDR3 DNA reads as TGTGCCAGCAGAAGTGCGGGGGCCGGGGCCAACGTCCTGACTTTC. V usage is TRBV6-5 and J usage is TRBJ2-6; a weak D match, TRBD2 (7 bases). Trimming stripped 6 bases from V and 4 bases from J, with 13 bases between. The CDR3 extends over 15 amino acids. Germline assignment: CDR1 MNHEY and CDR2 SVGAGI.

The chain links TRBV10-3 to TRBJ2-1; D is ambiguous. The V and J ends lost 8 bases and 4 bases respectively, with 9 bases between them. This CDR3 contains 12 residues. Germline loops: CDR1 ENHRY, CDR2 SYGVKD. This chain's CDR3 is CAIGGVYNEQFF. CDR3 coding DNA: TGTGCCATCGGTGGCGTTTACAATGAGCAGTTCTTC.